The clone carrying this T cell receptor (beta chain) was recorded a few times. The antigen is undetermined. RNA transcripts served as the template for amplifying TCR beta CDR3 regions. Carried out on the TCR CDR3, a first-round RT-PCR used the HTBI primer set. TCRdb recomputed calls from the multiplex PCR reads with MiXCR, one row per CDR3 protein. The sample lists some 560,000 distinct CDR3 sequences, approximately 15% occurring once. The data were obtained in a study of T cells in Graves' hyperthyroidism and ophthalmopathy. Absence of ophthalmopathy progression within 18 months defined stable Graves' hyperthyroidism. Patients aged 18 to 65 had newly diagnosed hyperthyroidism of under 2 months' duration. The PBMCs had their origin in 8.5 to 10 ml of fresh peripheral blood. Notes on the study in general: Blood shared most expanded thyroid clonotypes above 0.001.

Sequenced input: blood. This clonotype was sampled from a woman aged 25 to 39 with Graves' hyperthyroidism.

CDR3 sequence: CASSVGQLENIQYF. The CDR3 DNA reads TGTGCCAGTAGTGTGGGACAGCTTGAAAACATTCAGTACTTC. The chain joins TRBV19 to TRBJ2-4; 7 bases align to TRBD1. The CDR3 covers 14 residues. Losses at the gene ends were 5 bases for V and 5 bases for J; bases not matched to a gene: 6. The germline CDR1 and CDR2 sequences are LNHDA and SQIVND (reference sequence).